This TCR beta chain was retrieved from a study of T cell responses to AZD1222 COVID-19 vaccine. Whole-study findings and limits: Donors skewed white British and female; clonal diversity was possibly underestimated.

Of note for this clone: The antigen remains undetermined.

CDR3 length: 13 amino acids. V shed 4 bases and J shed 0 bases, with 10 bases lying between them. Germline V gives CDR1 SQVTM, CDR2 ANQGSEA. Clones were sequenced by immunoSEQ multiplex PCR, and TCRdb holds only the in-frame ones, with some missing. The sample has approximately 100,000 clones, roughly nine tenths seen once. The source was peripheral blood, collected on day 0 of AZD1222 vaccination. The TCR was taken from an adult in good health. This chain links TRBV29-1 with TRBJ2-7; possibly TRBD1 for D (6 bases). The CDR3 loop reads CSVGGPSSYEQYF. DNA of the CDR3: TGCAGCGTTGGGGGGCCAAGCTCCTACGAGCAGTACTTC.